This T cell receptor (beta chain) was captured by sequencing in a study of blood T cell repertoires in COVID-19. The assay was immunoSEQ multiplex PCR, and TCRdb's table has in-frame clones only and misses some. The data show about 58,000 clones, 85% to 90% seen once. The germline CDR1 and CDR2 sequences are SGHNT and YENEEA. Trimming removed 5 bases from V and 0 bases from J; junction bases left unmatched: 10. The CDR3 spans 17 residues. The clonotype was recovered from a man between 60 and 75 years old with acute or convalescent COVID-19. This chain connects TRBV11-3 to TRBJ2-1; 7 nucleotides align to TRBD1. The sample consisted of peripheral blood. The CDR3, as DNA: TGTGCCAGCAGCCACACCACAGGGGCCAGCTCCTACAATGAGCAGTTCTTC. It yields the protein CASSHTTGASSYNEQFF.